The present T cell receptor beta chain was sequenced within a study of cytomegalovirus exposure and HLA in healthy donors. About the study: Some 77 million unique TCRs from HLA-typed donors were held in an early release of data.

Germline lookup yields CDR1 LGHNA and CDR2 YNFKEQ. V lost 1 base and J 0 bases, leaving 10 bases between the germline ends. This CDR3 region has 16 residues. Note on this clone: Its antigen is currently unknown.

PCR involved 60 Vbeta and 13 Jbeta primers. Profiling relied on immunoSEQ multiplex PCR, and the TCRdb table lists in-frame clones only, not all of them. Found here are some 130,000 clones, 78% of them singletons; the top ten hold approximately 1.6%. Study conclusions and caveats: Highly shared sequence variants in one cluster were likely a sequencing artifact.

The source material was PBMCs. The chain links TRBV4-2 to TRBJ2-4; unclear D gene. This clonotype originated in a woman younger than 35 in good health and CMV-seronegative. The CDR3 protein is CASSQVNTLAKNIQYF. CDR3 in DNA: TGTGCCAGCAGCCAAGTAAACACCCTAGCCAAAAACATTCAGTACTTC.